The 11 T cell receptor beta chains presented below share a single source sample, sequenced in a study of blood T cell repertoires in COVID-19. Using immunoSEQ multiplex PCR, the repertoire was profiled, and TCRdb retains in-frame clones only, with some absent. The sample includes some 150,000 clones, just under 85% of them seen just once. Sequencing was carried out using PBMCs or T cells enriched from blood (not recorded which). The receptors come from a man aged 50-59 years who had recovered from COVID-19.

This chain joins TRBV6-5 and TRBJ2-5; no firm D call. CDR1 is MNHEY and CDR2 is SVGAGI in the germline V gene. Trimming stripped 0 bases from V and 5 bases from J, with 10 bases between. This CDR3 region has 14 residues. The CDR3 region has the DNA TGTGCCAGCAGTTACTCTTATTCAGTGGAGACCCAGTACTTC. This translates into CASSYSYSVETQYF.

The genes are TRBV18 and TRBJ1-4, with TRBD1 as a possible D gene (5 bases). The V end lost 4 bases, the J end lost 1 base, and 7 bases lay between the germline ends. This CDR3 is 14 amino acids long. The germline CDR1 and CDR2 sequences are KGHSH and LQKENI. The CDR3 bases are TGTGCCAGCTCACGGGGGGGAACTAATGAAAAACTGTTTTTT. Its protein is CASSRGGTNEKLFF.

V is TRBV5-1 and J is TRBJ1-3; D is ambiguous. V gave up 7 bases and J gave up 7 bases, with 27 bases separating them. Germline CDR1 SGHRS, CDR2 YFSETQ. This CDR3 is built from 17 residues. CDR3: CASHKELAVTSFNTIYF. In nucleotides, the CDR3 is TGCGCCAGCCACAAGGAGCTAGCCGTGACATCGTTCAACACCATATATTTT.

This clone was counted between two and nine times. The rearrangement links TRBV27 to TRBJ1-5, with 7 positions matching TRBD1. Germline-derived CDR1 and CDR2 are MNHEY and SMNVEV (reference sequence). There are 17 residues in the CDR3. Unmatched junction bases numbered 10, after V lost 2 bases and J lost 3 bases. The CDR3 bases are TGTGCCAGCAGTTTACTTTCGACAGGGTTGTACAATCAGCCCCAGCATTTT. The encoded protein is CASSLLSTGLYNQPQHF.

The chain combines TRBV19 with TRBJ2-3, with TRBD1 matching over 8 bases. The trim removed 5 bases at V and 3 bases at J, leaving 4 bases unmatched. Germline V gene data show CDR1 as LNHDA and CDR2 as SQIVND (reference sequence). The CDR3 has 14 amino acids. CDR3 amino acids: CASSFDRGTDTQYF. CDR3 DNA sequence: TGTGCCAGTAGTTTCGACAGGGGTACAGATACGCAGTATTTT.

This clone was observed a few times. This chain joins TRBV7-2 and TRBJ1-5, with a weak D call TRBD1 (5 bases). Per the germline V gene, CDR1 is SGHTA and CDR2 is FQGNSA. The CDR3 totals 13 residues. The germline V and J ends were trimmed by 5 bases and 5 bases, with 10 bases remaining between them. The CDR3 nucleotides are TGTGCCAGCAGCCCAGCGGGGGATCAGCCCCAGCATTTT. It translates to CASSPAGDQPQHF.

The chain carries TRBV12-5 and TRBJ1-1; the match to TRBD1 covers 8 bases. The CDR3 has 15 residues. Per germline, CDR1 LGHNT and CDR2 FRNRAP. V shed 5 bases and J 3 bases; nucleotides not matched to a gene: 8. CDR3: CASGTRGLGYTEAFF. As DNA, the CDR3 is TGTGCTAGTGGTACCAGGGGGCTGGGTTACACTGAAGCTTTCTTT.

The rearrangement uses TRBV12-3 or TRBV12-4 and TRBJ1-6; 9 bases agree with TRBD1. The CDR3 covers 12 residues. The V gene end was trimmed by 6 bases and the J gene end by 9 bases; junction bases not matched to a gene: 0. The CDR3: CASRGQGSPLHF. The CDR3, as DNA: TGTGCCAGCAGGGGACAGGGTTCACCCCTCCACTTT.

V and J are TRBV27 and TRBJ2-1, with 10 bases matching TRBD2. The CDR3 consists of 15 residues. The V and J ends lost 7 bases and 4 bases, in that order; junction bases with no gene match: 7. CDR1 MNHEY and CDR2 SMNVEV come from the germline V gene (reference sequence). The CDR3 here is CASTQLAGVYNEQFF. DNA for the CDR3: TGTGCCAGCACCCAGCTAGCGGGGGTGTACAATGAGCAGTTCTTC.

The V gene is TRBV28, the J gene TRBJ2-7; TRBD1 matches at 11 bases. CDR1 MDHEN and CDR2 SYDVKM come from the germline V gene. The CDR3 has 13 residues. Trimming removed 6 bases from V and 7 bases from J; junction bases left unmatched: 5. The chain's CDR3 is CASRDRGLWEQYF. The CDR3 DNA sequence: TGTGCCAGCAGGGACAGGGGGCTATGGGAGCAGTACTTC.

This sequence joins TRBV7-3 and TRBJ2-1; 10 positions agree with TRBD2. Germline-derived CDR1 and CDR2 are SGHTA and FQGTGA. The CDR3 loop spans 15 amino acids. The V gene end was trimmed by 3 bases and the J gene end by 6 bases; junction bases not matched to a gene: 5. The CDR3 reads CASSLSGGAVNEQFF. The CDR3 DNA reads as TGTGCCAGCAGCTTGAGCGGGGGGGCCGTCAATGAGCAGTTCTTC.